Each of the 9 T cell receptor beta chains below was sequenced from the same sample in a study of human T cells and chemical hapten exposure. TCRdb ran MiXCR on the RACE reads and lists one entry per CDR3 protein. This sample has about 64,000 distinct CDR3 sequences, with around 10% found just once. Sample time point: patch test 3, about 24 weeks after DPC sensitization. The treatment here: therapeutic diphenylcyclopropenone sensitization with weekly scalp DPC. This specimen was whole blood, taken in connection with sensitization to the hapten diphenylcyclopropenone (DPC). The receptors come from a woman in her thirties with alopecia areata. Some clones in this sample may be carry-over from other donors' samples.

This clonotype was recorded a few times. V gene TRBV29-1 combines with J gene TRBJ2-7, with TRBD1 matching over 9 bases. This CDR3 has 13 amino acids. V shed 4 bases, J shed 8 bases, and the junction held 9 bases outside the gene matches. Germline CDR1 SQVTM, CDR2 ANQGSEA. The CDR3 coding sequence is TGCAGCGTTGTCCTAGGACAGGGGATAAAGCAGTACTTC. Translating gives CSVVLGQGIKQYF.

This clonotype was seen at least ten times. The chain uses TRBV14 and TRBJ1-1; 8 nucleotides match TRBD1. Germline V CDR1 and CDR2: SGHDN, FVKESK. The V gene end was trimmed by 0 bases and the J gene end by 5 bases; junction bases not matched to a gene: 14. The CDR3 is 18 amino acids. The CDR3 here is CASSQDIKSGGFRTEAFF. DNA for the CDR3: TGTGCCAGCAGCCAAGATATAAAGTCAGGGGGCTTTCGGACTGAAGCTTTCTTT.

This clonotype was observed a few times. Written as DNA, the CDR3 is TGTGCCAGCCGCTGGTATGCGGGGGTCGAAGATACGCAGTATTTT. Its protein product is CASRWYAGVEDTQYF. The chain links TRBV6-2 or TRBV6-3 to TRBJ2-3; TRBD2 matches at 7 bases. V lost 8 bases, J lost 5 bases, and 13 bases stayed unmatched. CDR3 length: 15 amino acids. The germline V gene has CDR1 MNHEY and CDR2 SVGEGT.

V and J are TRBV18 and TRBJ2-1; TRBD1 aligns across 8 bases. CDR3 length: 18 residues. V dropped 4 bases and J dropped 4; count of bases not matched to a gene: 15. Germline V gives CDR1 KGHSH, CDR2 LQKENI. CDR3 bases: TGTGCCAGCTCACTAATACCCGGGACAGGTGAAACGTACAATGAGCAGTTCTTC. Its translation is CASSLIPGTGETYNEQFF. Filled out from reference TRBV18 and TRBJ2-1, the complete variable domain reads NAGVMQNPRHLVRRRGQEARLRCSPMKGHSHVYWYRQLPEEGLKFMVYLQKENIIDESGMPKERFSAEFPKEGPSILRIQQVVRGDSAAYFCASSLIPGTGETYNEQFFGPGTRLTVL.

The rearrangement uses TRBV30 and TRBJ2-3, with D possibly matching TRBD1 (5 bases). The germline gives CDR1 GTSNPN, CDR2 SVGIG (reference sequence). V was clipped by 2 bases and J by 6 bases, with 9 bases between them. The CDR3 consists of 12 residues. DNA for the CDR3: TGTGCCTGGAGTTCCAGGGCCGATACGCAGTATTTT. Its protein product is CAWSSRADTQYF. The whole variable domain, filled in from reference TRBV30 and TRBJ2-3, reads SQTIHQWPATLVQPVGSPLSLECTVEGTSNPNLYWYRQAAGRGLQLLFYSVGIGQISSEVPQNLSASRPQDRQFILSSKKLLLSDSGFYLCAWSSRADTQYFGPGTRLTVL.

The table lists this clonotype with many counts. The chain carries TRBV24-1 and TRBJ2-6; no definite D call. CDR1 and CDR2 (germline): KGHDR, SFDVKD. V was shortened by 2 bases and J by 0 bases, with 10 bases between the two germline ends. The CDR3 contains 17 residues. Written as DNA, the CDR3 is TGTGCCACCAGTGATTCGCCTCATACCTCTGGGGCCAACGTCCTGACTTTC. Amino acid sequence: CATSDSPHTSGANVLTF.

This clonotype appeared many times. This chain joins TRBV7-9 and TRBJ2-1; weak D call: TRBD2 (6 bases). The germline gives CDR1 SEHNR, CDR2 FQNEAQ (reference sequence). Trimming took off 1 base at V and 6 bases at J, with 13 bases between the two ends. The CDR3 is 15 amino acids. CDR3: CASSLGLGQSNEQFF. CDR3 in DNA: TGTGCCAGCAGCTTAGGACTAGGTCAGTCCAATGAGCAGTTCTTC.

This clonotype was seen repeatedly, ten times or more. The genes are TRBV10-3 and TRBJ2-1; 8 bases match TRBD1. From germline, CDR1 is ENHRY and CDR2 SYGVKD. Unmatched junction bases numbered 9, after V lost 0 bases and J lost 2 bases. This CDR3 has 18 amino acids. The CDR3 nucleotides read TGTGCCATCAGTGAGTCTGGGGGGACAGGAGGGGCCTACAATGAGCAGTTCTTC. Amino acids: CAISESGGTGGAYNEQFF.

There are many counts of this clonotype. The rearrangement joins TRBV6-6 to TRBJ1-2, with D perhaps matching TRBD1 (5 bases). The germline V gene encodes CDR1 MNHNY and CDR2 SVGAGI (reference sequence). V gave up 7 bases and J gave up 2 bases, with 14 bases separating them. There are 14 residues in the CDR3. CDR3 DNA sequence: TGTGCCAGCACCTCTCGACAGCGGAACTATGGCTACACCTTC. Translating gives CASTSRQRNYGYTF.